This paragraph reports one T cell receptor beta chain. CDR1 is MNHEY, CDR2 SVGAGI, per germline. Trimming pared 0 bases from V and 4 bases from J, leaving 12 bases between. The CDR3 has 15 residues. Patients of the Seattle cohort, enrolled during active infection, were followed longitudinally. Authors' analysis steps: Reference gene primer amplification in the assay estimated nucleated cell counts. Clones were sequenced by immunoSEQ multiplex PCR, and TCRdb holds only the in-frame ones, with some missing. That table gives V, J and clone size, and the DNA gave D and trimming. Here the sample spans approximately 44,000 clones, around nine tenths being singletons. This entry comes from a study of blood T cell repertoires in COVID-19. Study summary: The United States, Italy and Spain provided the acute and convalescent COVID-19 samples.

Sample: peripheral blood. The source of this sequence is a man in his fifties or sixties with COVID-19, enrolled during active disease. This chain uses TRBV6-5 with TRBJ2-5; D gene ambiguous. The CDR3 bases are TGTGCCAGCAGTTACTCCCGGCTAGGCGGAGAGACCCAGTACTTC. Translating gives CASSYSRLGGETQYF.